The next 22 T cell receptor beta chains were all read from a single sample in a study of T cells expressing NK-cell markers. TCRdb reprocessed the 5' RACE reads, keeping one entry per CDR3 protein, no DNA. The sample includes about 160,000 distinct CDR3 sequences. Material for sequencing was blood T cells: a sorted CD56 or NKG2C T cell subset, CD4+ or CD8+ T cells, or bulk PBMC T cells (not recorded which). These receptors all stem from a woman between 18 and 70 years old in good health.

The V and J genes are TRBV11-2 and TRBJ1-1. Germline V gene lookup returns CDR1 SGHAT and CDR2 FQNNGV. The CDR3 length is 16 residues. The CDR3 loop is CASSAAGLRLNTEAFF.

The gene calls are TRBV29-1 and TRBJ2-7; TCRdb's assignment of TRBD2 cannot be checked, as there is no DNA. CDR1 SQVTM and CDR2 ANQGSEA come from the germline V gene. The CDR3 totals 12 residues. CDR3 sequence: CSVGPGLGEQYF.

The chain combines TRBV11-1 with TRBJ2-2; TCRdb reports TRBD2, a call that lacks DNA to check it against. This CDR3 comprises 19 residues. The V gene's germline CDR1 is SGHAT and CDR2 FQDESV (reference sequence). The CDR3 sequence: CASSPLGLAGGANTGELFF.

The chain couples TRBV5-1 to TRBJ1-2; absent DNA, TCRdb's TRBD1 call cannot be checked. The CDR3 length is 19 residues. CDR1 SGHRS and CDR2 YFSETQ come from the germline V gene. CDR3: CASSLAGDSRGQPYSRYTF.

This rearrangement joins TRBV4-1 to TRBJ1-2; the TCRdb D gene call, TRBD1, has no DNA to confirm it. Per the germline V gene, CDR1 is MGHRA and CDR2 is YSYEKL. The length of the CDR3 is 15 residues. The CDR3 sequence: CASSQDGEGAYGYTF.

The genes are TRBV5-5 and TRBJ2-1; TCRdb reports TRBD1, a call that lacks DNA to check it against. The CDR3 is 14 residues long. CDR1 SGHKS and CDR2 YYEKEE come from the germline V gene (reference sequence). The CDR3 loop reads CASSFGTAYNEQFF.

V and J are TRBV7-9 and TRBJ2-3; as DNA is missing, the TRBD1 call by TCRdb cannot be tested. The germline V gene has CDR1 SEHNR and CDR2 FQNEAQ (reference sequence). The CDR3 contains 17 residues. Here the CDR3 reads CASSPTPRGRITDTQYF.

The chain has TRBV3-1 and TRBJ1-1; absent DNA, TCRdb's TRBD1 call cannot be checked. The CDR3 is made up of 14 amino acids. Germline assignment: CDR1 LGHDT and CDR2 YNNKEL (reference sequence). The CDR3 reads CASSQAEGRTEAFF.

V is TRBV5-1 and J is TRBJ2-7; the TRBD1 assignment by TCRdb is unverifiable without DNA. The germline V gene has CDR1 SGHRS and CDR2 YFSETQ. This CDR3 is built from 15 residues. The CDR3 reads CASSADPGQPYEQYF.

This chain joins TRBV28 and TRBJ2-2; TCRdb reports TRBD2, a call that lacks DNA to check it against. The CDR3 consists of 14 residues. CDR1 is MDHEN and CDR2 is SYDVKM in the germline V gene. The CDR3 spells CASSSSGRGEELFF.

The genes are TRBV20-1 and TRBJ1-5; TCRdb's D call, TRBD1, is unchecked because there is no DNA. Germline CDR1 DFQATT, CDR2 SNEGSKA (reference sequence). This CDR3 is built from 13 residues. The CDR3 loop is CSARGDRSQPQHF.

The gene calls are TRBV5-1 and TRBJ1-2; lacking DNA, the TRBD1 call made by TCRdb goes unchecked. CDR3 length equals 15 residues. Germline CDR1 and CDR2: SGHRS and YFSETQ. This chain's CDR3 is CASSTMFGTENGYTF.

The chain combines TRBV15 with TRBJ1-3; TCRdb proposes TRBD1, but this gene call is untestable without DNA. Germline values: CDR1 LNHNV, CDR2 YYDKDF (reference sequence). The CDR3 covers 16 residues. This CDR3 reads CATSREQGGSGNTIYF.

V gene TRBV10-3 combines with J gene TRBJ1-1; lacking DNA, the TRBD1 call made by TCRdb goes unchecked. The CDR3 length is 14 residues. CDR1 is ENHRY, CDR2 SYGVKD, per germline. The CDR3 spells CAISGRDREAEAFF.

The chain links TRBV5-1 to TRBJ1-6; the D call from TCRdb, TRBD1, cannot be confirmed without DNA. Germline assignment: CDR1 SGHRS and CDR2 YFSETQ. The CDR3 is 16 residues long. The CDR3 here is CASSLDGYRARGPLHF.

The chain employs TRBV29-1 and TRBJ2-5; TCRdb's D gene call, TRBD2, goes unchecked for lack of DNA. The CDR3 has 16 residues. In germline, CDR1 is SQVTM, CDR2 ANQGSEA. The CDR3 reads CSVEGLAGQAQETQYF. Using reference TRBV29-1 and TRBJ2-5 for the parts outside the CDR3, the full variable domain is SAVISQKPSRDICQRGTSLTIQCQVDSQVTMMFWYRQQPGQSLTLIATANQGSEATYESGFVIDKFPISRPNLTFSTLTVSNMSPEDSSIYLCSVEGLAGQAQETQYFGPGTRLLVL.

The chain combines TRBV7-2 with TRBJ1-5. There are 15 residues in the CDR3. Germline V gene sequence: CDR1 SGHTA, CDR2 FQGNSA. The CDR3 here is CASSQYHTSNQPQHF.

The chain is built from TRBV7-8 and TRBJ2-5; TCRdb indicates TRBD1, and absent DNA this call remains unverified. The CDR3 contains 16 residues. Germline values: CDR1 SGHVS, CDR2 FQNEAQ. The CDR3 loop is CASSLDLAGQWETQYF.

The chain joins TRBV6-6 to TRBJ2-7; TCRdb picks TRBD1, but there is no DNA to check that call. The CDR3 covers 13 residues. CDR1 is MNHNY and CDR2 is SVGAGI in the germline V gene (reference sequence). CDR3: CASTLGASYEQYF.

The chain recombines TRBV3-1 with TRBJ1-5. Germline V gives CDR1 LGHDT, CDR2 YNNKEL (reference sequence). The CDR3 runs to 13 residues. CDR3 sequence: CASSQEMFQPQHF.

This sequence joins TRBV11-1 and TRBJ2-7; without DNA, the TCRdb call of TRBD2 cannot be checked. Per germline, CDR1 SGHAT and CDR2 FQDESV (reference sequence). CDR3 length: 15 amino acids. The CDR3 spells CASSRGLGDLYEQYF.

The CDR3 sequence: CSARGDRGTYEQYF. The chain uses TRBV20-1 and TRBJ2-7; TCRdb's D gene call, TRBD1, goes unchecked for lack of DNA. This CDR3 region has 14 residues. The V gene's germline CDR1 is DFQATT and CDR2 SNEGSKA (reference sequence).